One and the same sample provided the 24 T cell receptor beta chains below, sequenced in a study of cytomegalovirus exposure and HLA in healthy donors. The PCR contained 60 Vbeta and 13 Jbeta primers. Libraries were prepared by immunoSEQ multiplex PCR; TCRdb keeps only in-frame clonotypes and omits some of them. The sample consists of 80,000 to 130,000 clones, around 80% of them appearing once. Sequencing was performed on PBMCs. The receptors stem from a female donor in good health and CMV-seropositive.

This clone was found once. V gene TRBV7-9 combines with J gene TRBJ1-2, with a tentative D call TRBD1 (5 bases). This CDR3 spans 13 amino acids. Between the trimmed V and J ends, which lost 1 base and 3 bases, there was a span of 6 bases. The germline V gene encodes CDR1 SEHNR and CDR2 FQNEAQ (reference sequence). The CDR3 region is CASSLGQYYGYTF. CDR3 DNA sequence: TGTGCCAGCAGCTTAGGACAGTACTATGGCTACACCTTC.

The V and J genes are TRBV2 and TRBJ1-5; TRBD1 is a possible D gene (5 bases). The CDR3 consists of 15 residues. Germline V gene data show CDR1 as SNHLY and CDR2 as FYNNEI. The germline V and J ends were trimmed by 8 bases and 0 bases, with 14 bases remaining between them. The DNA of the CDR3 is TGTGCCAGCGCCCTCGGGGGGTATAGCAATCAGCCCCAGCATTTT. It encodes CASALGGYSNQPQHF.

This clone was picked up a small number of times. The rearrangement uses TRBV5-1 and TRBJ1-3, with a weak D call TRBD1 (6 bases). The CDR3 is made up of 16 amino acids. V was cut by 4 bases and J by 4 bases, with 18 bases left in between. Germline lookup yields CDR1 SGHRS and CDR2 YFSETQ. The CDR3 DNA is TGCGCCAGCAGCACAGCTCCCGGGACAATCGGAAACACCATATATTTT. Its translation: CASSTAPGTIGNTIYF.

The V gene is TRBV9, the J gene TRBJ2-7, with D possibly being TRBD1 (6 bases). V shed 0 bases and J shed 6 bases, with 10 bases lying between them. The germline V gene has CDR1 SGDLS and CDR2 YYNGEE. CDR3 length: 13 residues. CDR3: CASSVDLGAEQYF. CDR3 DNA sequence: TGTGCCAGCAGCGTAGATTTGGGGGCCGAGCAGTACTTC.

The chain combines TRBV10-3 with TRBJ1-2; 9 positions match TRBD1. The CDR3 loop spans 15 amino acids. Germline values: CDR1 ENHRY, CDR2 SYGVKD. V was clipped by 6 bases and J by 2 bases; unmatched bases: 7. CDR3 sequence (DNA): TGTGCCATCAGATCCTCCGGGACAGGGAACTATGGCTACACCTTC. Translated: CAIRSSGTGNYGYTF.

This clone came up a few times. This CDR3 reads CASSGPFGGMSTEAFF. The DNA for the CDR3 is TGCGCCAGCAGTGGGCCGTTCGGAGGGATGAGCACTGAAGCTTTCTTT. V and J are TRBV10-2 and TRBJ1-1; D not certain. V was clipped by 4 bases and J by 4 bases, with 19 bases between them. The germline CDR1 and CDR2 sequences are WSHSY and SAAADI. The CDR3 covers 16 residues.

This clone was seen a few times. The genes are TRBV27 and TRBJ2-1; D might be TRBD2 (5 bases). With 5 bases removed from V and 3 bases from J, the gap between germline ends came to 8 bases. This CDR3 region has 13 residues. Germline CDR1 MNHEY, CDR2 SMNVEV (reference sequence). The CDR3 region is CASSPGLYNEQFF. CDR3 in DNA: TGTGCCAGCAGTCCTGGACTCTACAATGAGCAGTTCTTC.

The chain employs TRBV19 and TRBJ2-5; tentatively, D is TRBD1 (5 bases). The J call could be wrong; TRBJ2-7 is a better fit for the DNA end. This CDR3 is built from 14 residues. Germline V gene data show CDR1 as LNHDA and CDR2 as SQIVND (reference sequence). The CDR3 region has the DNA TGTGCCAGTAGTCCCAGACAGCTAACCGACGAGCAGTACTTC. This gives the protein CASSPRQLTDEQYF.

The rearrangement links TRBV4-1 to TRBJ2-1; D is possibly TRBD1 (5 bases). Germline CDR1 MGHRA, CDR2 YSYEKL. The CDR3 length is 12 residues. Deletions cut 3 bases from V and 8 bases from J, with 8 bases between. The DNA for the CDR3 is TGCGCCAGCAGCCAGTCAGGGCATGAGCAGTTCTTC. The encoded protein is CASSQSGHEQFF.

This sequence joins TRBV11-2 and TRBJ2-1; D may be TRBD1 (5 bases). Trimming left V 5 bases short and J 3 bases short, with 14 bases between. The CDR3 consists of 15 residues. Germline V gene sequence: CDR1 SGHAT, CDR2 FQNNGV. The CDR3 sequence is CASSPRVINYNEQFF. CDR3 DNA sequence: TGTGCCAGCAGCCCCAGGGTGATCAACTACAATGAGCAGTTCTTC.

The chain employs TRBV11-2 and TRBJ2-7; TRBD2 matches 13 bases. CDR1 and CDR2 from the germline V gene are SGHAT and FQNNGV. CDR3 length: 15 amino acids. With 4 bases clipped from V and 2 bases from J, the junction kept 2 bases outside the gene matches. CDR3 sequence reads: CASSWGTSGAYEQYF. The CDR3, as DNA: TGTGCCAGCAGCTGGGGGACTAGCGGGGCCTACGAGCAGTACTTC.

This sequence joins TRBV9 and TRBJ2-5; TRBD2 matches at 7 bases. V gave up 4 bases and J gave up 2 bases; unmatched junction bases: 14. Germline V gene data show CDR1 as SGDLS and CDR2 as YYNGEE. The CDR3 loop spans 17 amino acids. CDR3 residues: CASSPPPRGLPQETQYF. CDR3 coding DNA: TGTGCCAGCAGCCCCCCCCCGCGGGGACTACCTCAAGAGACCCAGTACTTC.

This rearrangement joins TRBV5-6 to TRBJ1-5; 9 bases fit TRBD1. Per the germline V gene, CDR1 is SGHDT and CDR2 is YYEEEE. The length of the CDR3 is 15 residues. The trim removed 2 bases at V and 6 bases at J, leaving 6 bases unmatched. The CDR3 is CASSFRQGDSQPQHF. The CDR3 DNA follows: TGTGCCAGCAGCTTTAGACAGGGGGACAGTCAGCCCCAGCATTTT.

The chain combines TRBV27 with TRBJ2-4, with 9 positions matching TRBD2. CDR1 is MNHEY and CDR2 is SMNVEV in the germline V gene (reference sequence). Trimming cost V 5 bases and J 7 bases; bases outside gene matches: 6. This CDR3 is built from 14 residues. The CDR3 here is CASSGGLAGNIQYF. The CDR3 bases are TGTGCCAGCAGTGGGGGACTAGCAGGGAACATTCAGTACTTC.

The V and J genes are TRBV30 and TRBJ1-1; D not certain. V lost 2 bases and J lost 4, with 11 bases in between. Germline values: CDR1 GTSNPN, CDR2 SVGIG (reference sequence). The CDR3 spans 13 residues. The CDR3 DNA is TGTGCCTGGAGTAACCATCCGGGCACTGAAGCTTTCTTT. Encoded protein: CAWSNHPGTEAFF.

The chain recombines TRBV25-1 with TRBJ2-1; 10 bases agree with TRBD2. CDR1 is MGHDK, CDR2 SYGVNS, per germline. CDR3 size: 14 residues. Losses at the gene ends were 3 bases for V and 10 bases for J; bases not matched to a gene: 6. As DNA, the CDR3 is TGTGCCAGCAGTGAGCAGCGGGAGGGCCGGGAGCAGTTCTTC. The encoded protein is CASSEQREGREQFF.

The rearrangement links TRBV29-1 to TRBJ1-3, with D possibly being TRBD1 (6 bases). V dropped 7 bases and J dropped 4 bases, with 17 bases sitting between them. The CDR3 runs to 14 residues. Germline CDR1 is SQVTM and CDR2 is ANQGSEA. DNA for the CDR3: TGCAGCGCCCGTGTGACAGGTACCGGAAACACCATATATTTT. Amino acid sequence: CSARVTGTGNTIYF. The entire variable domain, with the rest obtained from reference TRBV29-1 and TRBJ1-3, is as follows: SAVISQKPSRDICQRGTSLTIQCQVDSQVTMMFWYRQQPGQSLTLIATANQGSEATYESGFVIDKFPISRPNLTFSTLTVSNMSPEDSSIYLCSARVTGTGNTIYFGEGSWLTVV.

The gene calls are TRBV27 and TRBJ2-5, with a tentative D call TRBD1 (6 bases). The CDR3 is made up of 14 amino acids. V lost 2 bases and J 5 bases, leaving 12 bases between the germline ends. Per the germline V gene, CDR1 is MNHEY and CDR2 is SMNVEV (reference sequence). In DNA, the CDR3 is TGTGCCAGCAGTTTAATGGGGGCACGGGAGACCCAGTACTTC. This codes for CASSLMGARETQYF.

This clone was seen just once. This sequence joins TRBV6-5 and TRBJ2-2; D may be TRBD2 (6 bases). This CDR3 region has 12 residues. Trimming took off 6 bases at V and 5 bases at J, with 7 bases between the two ends. Germline CDR1 MNHEY, CDR2 SVGAGI. DNA for the CDR3: TGTGCCAGCAGCGGAGGGACCGGGGAGCTGTTTTTT. This sequence encodes CASSGGTGELFF.

This chain uses TRBV27 with TRBJ2-5, with 10 bases fitting TRBD2. The J call may be incorrect, as the DNA end agrees better with TRBJ2-7. Germline assignment: CDR1 MNHEY and CDR2 SMNVEV (reference sequence). The CDR3 is 15 amino acids. The CDR3 DNA sequence: TGTGCCAGCAGTAGAGCGGGAGGGTTATCCTACGAGCAGTACTTC. It codes for CASSRAGGLSYEQYF.

This chain uses TRBV4-2 with TRBJ1-4, with D possibly being TRBD1 (5 bases). The ends were cut back, 5 bases at V and 3 bases at J, with 22 bases in the middle. CDR3 length equals 18 residues. Germline V gene lookup returns CDR1 LGHNA and CDR2 YNFKEQ. CDR3 sequence (DNA): TGTGCCAGCAGCGTTATAGGGGAAGGATTGCCCTCTAATGAAAAACTGTTTTTT. Amino acid sequence: CASSVIGEGLPSNEKLFF.

This chain connects TRBV6-6 to TRBJ2-1; 7 bases agree with TRBD1. The CDR3 runs to 15 residues. With 2 bases clipped from V and 4 bases from J, the junction kept 5 bases outside the gene matches. The germline V gene encodes CDR1 MNHNY and CDR2 SVGAGI (reference sequence). The CDR3 sequence is CASSYEGQLYNEQFF. Here the CDR3 DNA reads TGTGCCAGCAGTTACGAGGGACAGCTGTACAATGAGCAGTTCTTC.

The rearrangement links TRBV12-2 to TRBJ2-7; the D call of TRBD1 is as the table states it, not checked on the DNA. TRBV12-2 is shown as a pseudogene. This CDR3 contains 14 residues. As DNA, the CDR3 is TGTGCAAGTCGCTTAGGTCCAGGGGGCTACGAGCAGTACTTC. Translation: CASRLGPGGYEQYF.

The chain employs TRBV5-1 and TRBJ2-1; 8 bases are a match to TRBD2. The CDR3 consists of 13 residues. Germline V gives CDR1 SGHRS, CDR2 YFSETQ. Losses at the gene ends were 4 bases for V and 5 bases for J; bases not matched to a gene: 2. CDR3 region: CASSRLANNEQFF. The DNA for the CDR3 is TGCGCCAGCAGCCGACTAGCGAACAATGAGCAGTTCTTC. The complete variable domain, with remaining parts taken from reference TRBV5-1 and TRBJ2-1, reads KAGVTQTPRYLIKTRGQQVTLSCSPISGHRSVSWYQQTPGQGLQFLFEYFSETQRNKGNFPGRFSGRQFSNSRSEMNVSTLELGDSALYLCASSRLANNEQFFGPGTRLTVL.